Shown below are 5 T cell receptor beta chains from a single sample sequenced in a study of Ad26.COV2.S vaccination and SARS-CoV-2 variants (dated by TCRdb to the early 2020s). This specimen's treatment or condition label, per the study, means: over 15 received Ad26.COV2.S at low or high dose, single or two shots; roughly five received placebo; per-sample allocation not given. Repertoires of vaccine and placebo recipients were sequenced from samples collected on day 63 after the first injection. Library preparation was by the immunoSEQ multiplex PCR assay. TCRdb took this table from immuneACCESS and kept in-frame rearrangements with V and J called. Such tables lack part of the clones; where checked against another copy, unresolved V genes explain under half of the gap, and the rest is unexplained. The sample table lists around 310,000 clones, 75% to 90% of them with a count of one. The top ten clones comprise around 5.5% of the sample.

Sequenced material: peripheral blood, taken in a trial of Ad26.COV2.S vaccine versus placebo. The receptor set was obtained from a person between 18 and 65 years old who received the Ad26.COV2.S COVID-19 vaccine or a placebo.

The genes are TRBV27 and TRBJ1-2, with D maybe TRBD1 (6 bases). The CDR3 runs to 14 residues. Germline CDR1 reads MNHEY; CDR2 reads SMNVEV (reference sequence). V was cut by 6 bases and J by 7 bases, with 18 bases left in between. The CDR3 here is CASRASGGAGGYTF. The CDR3 bases are TGTGCCAGCAGAGCAAGTGGGGGGGCGGGTGGCTACACCTTC.

This clone was recorded only once. This chain connects TRBV4-1 to TRBJ2-5, with D unclear. Germline V gene sequence: CDR1 MGHRA, CDR2 YSYEKL. The CDR3 is made up of 15 amino acids. V was cut by 4 bases and J by 3 bases, with 15 bases left in between. CDR3 sequence: CASSPREKGEETQYF. CDR3 DNA: TGCGCCAGCAGCCCTCGAGAGAAGGGTGAAGAGACCCAGTACTTC.

This clone came up once. The CDR3 DNA follows: TGTGCCAGCAGCTTTAATCTTGGACTAGCGGGAGTAAAGTCCTACAATGAGCAGTTCTTC. Protein product: CASSFNLGLAGVKSYNEQFF. The chain uses TRBV11-3 and TRBJ2-1; 13 nucleotides match TRBD2. The CDR3 is 20 residues long. Germline V lookup: CDR1 SGHNT, CDR2 YENEEA. The junction had 12 bases not matched to a gene; V was cut back by 3 bases and J by 1 base.

Here the CDR3 reads CASSGLAGGLADTQYF. CDR3 sequence (DNA): TGTGCCAGTAGTGGACTAGCGGGGGGGCTGGCAGATACGCAGTATTTT. V gene TRBV19 combines with J gene TRBJ2-3; TRBD2 matches at 15 bases. The J segment lost 4 bases and the V segment lost 5 bases, leaving 4 bases of the junction unmatched. The CDR3 covers 16 residues. The V gene's germline CDR1 is LNHDA and CDR2 SQIVND (reference sequence).

The rearrangement uses TRBV7-9 and TRBJ1-1; D gene ambiguous. CDR1 and CDR2 from the germline V gene are SEHNR and FQNEAQ (reference sequence). There are 13 residues in the CDR3. Between the trimmed V and J ends, which lost 10 bases and 7 bases, there was a span of 19 bases. CDR3 amino acids: CAIRIGGNDEAFF. The CDR3 bases are TGTGCCATCCGGATAGGCGGGAACGATGAAGCTTTCTTT.